This passage covers 18 T cell receptor beta chains from one sample sequenced in a study of blood T cell repertoires in COVID-19. The protocol was immunoSEQ multiplex PCR, while the TCRdb copy is restricted to in-frame clones and leaves out a portion. Of about 59,000 clones in the sample, about 70% are singletons; the top ten hold about 15%. What was sequenced was peripheral blood. The receptors originated from a woman in her seventies with acute or convalescent COVID-19.

This rearrangement joins TRBV2 to TRBJ2-7, with 10 positions matching TRBD1. Germline values: CDR1 SNHLY, CDR2 FYNNEI. This CDR3 spans 13 amino acids. Trimming removed 9 bases from V and 5 bases from J; junction bases left unmatched: 7. The CDR3 sequence: CARRTGGGNEQYF. The CDR3 DNA follows: TGTGCCAGGAGGACAGGGGGTGGCAACGAGCAGTACTTC.

The rearrangement links TRBV18 to TRBJ1-1; a possible D gene is TRBD1 (5 bases). The CDR3 extends over 13 amino acids. Germline V gene data show CDR1 as KGHSH and CDR2 as LQKENI. V lost 3 bases to trimming and J lost 7 bases, with 12 bases between them. The chain's CDR3 is CASSPGQDSEAFF. The CDR3, as DNA: TGTGCCAGCTCACCGGGGCAGGATAGTGAAGCTTTCTTT.

This rearrangement joins TRBV5-4 to TRBJ1-4; D perhaps matches TRBD1 (5 bases). The CDR3 spans 14 residues. V was pared by 7 bases and J by 7 bases, with 17 bases between. Germline lookup yields CDR1 SGHNT and CDR2 YYREEE (reference sequence). This CDR3 reads CASALWGGGEKLFF. As DNA, the CDR3 is TGTGCCAGCGCTCTCTGGGGGGGAGGTGAAAAACTGTTTTTT.

This clone was recorded a few times. The chain links TRBV19 to TRBJ1-6, with D possibly being TRBD1 (5 bases). The CDR3 consists of 15 residues. Deletions cut 7 bases from V and 9 bases from J, with 19 bases between. CDR1 and CDR2 (germline): LNHDA, SQIVND (reference sequence). CDR3 bases: TGTGCCAGTACTCAATACGGAAGGGGAAGTTCACCCCTCCACTTT. It yields the protein CASTQYGRGSSPLHF.

The chain links TRBV5-1 to TRBJ1-6; D may be TRBD1 (5 bases). The V gene lost 3 bases and the J gene lost 0 bases, with 10 bases spanning the gap. CDR1 SGHRS and CDR2 YFSETQ come from the germline V gene. The CDR3 runs 16 residues. The DNA of the CDR3 is TGCGCCAGCAGCTCAGGGTCGAGCTCCTATAATTCACCCCTCCACTTT. This translates into CASSSGSSSYNSPLHF. The complete variable domain, with remaining parts taken from reference TRBV5-1 and TRBJ1-6, reads KAGVTQTPRYLIKTRGQQVTLSCSPISGHRSVSWYQQTPGQGLQFLFEYFSETQRNKGNFPGRFSGRQFSNSRSEMNVSTLELGDSALYLCASSSGSSSYNSPLHFGNGTRLTVT.

The chain is built from TRBV9 and TRBJ2-1, with 7 bases lining up with TRBD2. J was trimmed by 7 bases and V by 0 bases; bases with no gene match: 4. This CDR3 region has 14 residues. Germline V CDR1 and CDR2: SGDLS, YYNGEE. The CDR3 loop reads CASSVDPSGNEQFF. CDR3 DNA sequence: TGTGCCAGCAGCGTAGACCCTAGCGGTAATGAGCAGTTCTTC.

J is TRBJ2-1 and V is TRBV19; D is perhaps TRBD2 (5 bases). Germline loops: CDR1 LNHDA, CDR2 SQIVND (reference sequence). Trimming left V 7 bases short and J 2 bases short, with 9 bases between. CDR3 length equals 13 residues. CDR3 protein: CASNGKPYNEQFF. CDR3 nucleotides: TGTGCCAGTAACGGGAAACCCTACAATGAGCAGTTCTTC.

Worth noting for this clone: One end of the junction fails to match germline, which may point to a read error. V is TRBV7-7 and J is TRBJ2-3, with D unresolved. The CDR3 extends over 13 amino acids. Per germline, CDR1 SSHAT and CDR2 FNYEAQ (reference sequence). The CDR3 DNA is TGTGCTAGCAGCTTAGAAGCCACAGATACGCAGTATTTT. It codes for CASSLEATDTQYF.

The chain is built from TRBV6-6 and TRBJ1-5; 7 nucleotides agree with TRBD1. With 6 bases clipped from V and 0 bases from J, the junction kept 2 bases outside the gene matches. The CDR3 is 14 amino acids. Germline V gene lookup returns CDR1 MNHNY and CDR2 SVGAGI (reference sequence). The CDR3 here is CASRGQNSNQPQHF. The CDR3 DNA reads TGTGCCAGCAGGGGACAGAATAGCAATCAGCCCCAGCATTTT.

This chain's CDR3 is CASSTGTSNEQFF. The CDR3 DNA reads TGCGCCAGCAGCACCGGGACTAGCAATGAGCAGTTCTTC. V is TRBV10-1 and J is TRBJ2-1; 8 bases map to TRBD2. Trimming at V came to 6 bases and at J to 6 bases, leaving 4 bases not matched to a gene. This CDR3 has 13 residues. Germline V CDR1 and CDR2: WNHNN, SYGVQD (reference sequence).

This clone was observed at least ten times. The gene calls are TRBV5-1 and TRBJ1-3, with D possibly being TRBD1 (5 bases). V lost 3 bases, J lost 4 bases, and 11 bases lay in between. Per germline, CDR1 SGHRS and CDR2 YFSETQ. The CDR3 has 14 amino acids. The CDR3 DNA follows: TGCGCCAGCAGCTCTGGGGGGAACGGAAACACCATATATTTT. It yields the protein CASSSGGNGNTIYF.

This clone was counted a few times. The chain carries TRBV9 and TRBJ1-1; 9 bases agree with TRBD1. This CDR3 is built from 14 residues. J lost 7 bases, V lost 4 bases, and 8 bases had no gene match. Germline V gene sequence: CDR1 SGDLS, CDR2 YYNGEE. CDR3 sequence reads: CASSRGQGPLEAFF. The CDR3 DNA reads TGTGCCAGCAGCAGGGGACAGGGCCCCCTTGAAGCTTTCTTT.

This chain connects TRBV30 to TRBJ1-2; D ambiguous. There are 14 residues in the CDR3. Trimming removed 0 bases at V and 8 bases at J, with 16 bases between. In germline, CDR1 is GTSNPN, CDR2 SVGIG (reference sequence). CDR3 nucleotides: TGTGCCTGGAGTGTACTAGGCCCATCGGGGGGCTACACCTTC. This sequence encodes CAWSVLGPSGGYTF.

This clone was recorded only once. This chain connects TRBV3-1 (or the pseudogene TRBV3-2) to TRBJ2-1, with D maybe TRBD2 (6 bases). Germline V gene lookup returns CDR1 LGHDT and CDR2 YNNKEL (reference sequence). V gave up 2 bases and J gave up 9 bases, with 11 bases separating them. The CDR3 totals 13 residues. CDR3 protein: CASSQWSAGEQFF. In nucleotides, the CDR3 is TGTGCCAGCAGCCAATGGTCAGCGGGTGAGCAGTTCTTC.

The rearrangement uses TRBV19 and TRBJ1-5; D possibly corresponds to TRBD1 (5 bases). Trimming pared 3 bases from V and 0 bases from J, leaving 24 bases between. This CDR3 region has 20 residues. Germline V gene data show CDR1 as LNHDA and CDR2 as SQIVND (reference sequence). The CDR3 nucleotides read TGTGCCAGTAGTATTAGGAGAGGGGCGGGGGTTCGGAATAGCAATCAGCCCCAGCATTTT. This sequence encodes CASSIRRGAGVRNSNQPQHF.

V is TRBV7-2 and J is TRBJ1-5; possible D gene TRBD1, 5 bases. CDR3 length: 16 amino acids. Germline loops: CDR1 SGHTA, CDR2 FQGNSA. V was pared by 5 bases and J by 1 base, with 15 bases between. CDR3 in amino acids: CASSPGEGKSNQPQHF. CDR3 DNA: TGTGCCAGCAGCCCTGGGGAGGGGAAAAGCAATCAGCCCCAGCATTTT.

Note on this clone: Compared with germline, one end of the junction differs, possibly owing to a read error. This rearrangement joins TRBV2 to TRBJ1-2, with 7 bases that match TRBD1. This CDR3 has 12 amino acids. In germline, CDR1 is SNHLY, CDR2 FYNNEI. The CDR3 DNA reads TGTACCAGCAATCGAGGGACAGCCCCTTACACCTTC. Translation: CTSNRGTAPYTF.

The chain carries TRBV7-3 and TRBJ2-5; TRBD2 agrees at 9 bases. This CDR3 comprises 17 residues. CDR1 is SGHTA, CDR2 FQGTGA, per germline. Trimming cost V 2 bases and J 2 bases; bases outside gene matches: 9. In nucleotides, the CDR3 is TGTGCCAGCAGCTTAGTCGGTAGCGGGGGCGAACAAGAGACCCAGTACTTC. Residues: CASSLVGSGGEQETQYF.